This T cell receptor (beta chain) was profiled in a study of type 1 regulatory T cells (dated by TCRdb to 2020 to 2023). In terms of the full investigation: An in vitro protocol by which a Tr1-enriched, alloantigen-specific CD4 T cell product named T-allo10 was generated was characterized in the study. Patients with hematological malignancies who were receiving allogeneic hematopoietic stem cell transplantation were the group in which T-allo10 was being clinically evaluated. Broader findings and caveats from the paper: Compared with non-Tr1 cells, Tr1 cells had a TCR repertoire that was more restricted, a finding the study read as clonal expansion induced by alloantigen.

On this clonotype itself: Its target antigen remains unknown. No qualities accompany the bases; no much larger clone lies one base away.

Clipping removes 5 bases from V and 7 bases from J, with 5 as the unmatched junction base count. Including the terminal cysteine and phenylalanine, the CDR3 comprises 14 residues. Kept here is only the CDR3 DNA, which spans 42 bases and is read in frame from base 1. For CDR1 and CDR2, the germline V gene lists MDHEN and SYDVKM. Instrument on record: Illumina MiSeq. Clones were called with MiXCR by TCRdb after fastp trimmed the public reads at Q25, and only in-frame beta chains were retained. Each record represents a unique CDR3 protein, reported with the most common genes and DNA among its rows. For this sample there are approximately 42,000 distinct CDR3 sequences; 12% appear just once. The biggest ten clones account for about 8.2% of the sample.

The TCR comes from a human donor in good health. Sequenced: cultured non-Tr1 T cells, either the whole culture or a sorted T cell fraction (not recorded which). Taken with the paper, the label for cell subset or site translates to: non-Tr1 population from the T-allo10 product. The chain uses TRBV28 and TRBJ1-6; a stretch of 7 junction bases matches TRBD1. Here the CDR3 is given as CASSAGGLNSPLHF. DNA sequence: TGTGCCAGCAGTGCAGGGGGATTGAATTCACCCCTCCACTTT.